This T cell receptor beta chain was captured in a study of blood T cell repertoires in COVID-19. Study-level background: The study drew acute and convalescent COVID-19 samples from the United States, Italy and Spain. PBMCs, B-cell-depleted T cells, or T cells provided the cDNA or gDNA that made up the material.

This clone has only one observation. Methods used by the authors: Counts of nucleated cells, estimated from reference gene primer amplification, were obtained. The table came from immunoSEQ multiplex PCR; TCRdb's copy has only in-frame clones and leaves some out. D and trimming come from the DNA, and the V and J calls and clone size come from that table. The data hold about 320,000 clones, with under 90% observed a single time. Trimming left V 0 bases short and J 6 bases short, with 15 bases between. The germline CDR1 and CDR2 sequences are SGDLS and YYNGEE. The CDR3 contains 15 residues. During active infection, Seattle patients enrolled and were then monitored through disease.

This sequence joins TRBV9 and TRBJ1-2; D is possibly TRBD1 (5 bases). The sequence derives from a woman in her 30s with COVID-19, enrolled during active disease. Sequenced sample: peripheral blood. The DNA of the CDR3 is TGTGCCAGCAGCGTAGAGGTCAGGTCGGGGGATGGCTACACCTTC. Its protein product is CASSVEVRSGDGYTF.